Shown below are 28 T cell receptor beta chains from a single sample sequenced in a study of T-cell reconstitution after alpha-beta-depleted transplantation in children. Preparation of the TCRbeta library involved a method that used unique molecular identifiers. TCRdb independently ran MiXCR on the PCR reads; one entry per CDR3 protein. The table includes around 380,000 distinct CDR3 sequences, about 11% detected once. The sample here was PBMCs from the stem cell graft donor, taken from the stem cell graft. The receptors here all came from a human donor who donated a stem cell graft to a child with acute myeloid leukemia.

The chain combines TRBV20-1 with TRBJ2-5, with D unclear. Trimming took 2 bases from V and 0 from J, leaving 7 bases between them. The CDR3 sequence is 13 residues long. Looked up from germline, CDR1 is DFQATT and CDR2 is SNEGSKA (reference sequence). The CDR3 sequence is CSARRTNQETQYF. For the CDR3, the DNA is TGCAGTGCTAGACGGACGAACCAAGAGACCCAGTACTTC.

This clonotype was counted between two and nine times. CDR3 loop: CAISDWGRASYNEQFF. The DNA of the CDR3 is TGTGCCATCAGTGACTGGGGGAGAGCGAGTTACAATGAGCAGTTCTTC. The rearrangement links TRBV10-3 to TRBJ2-1; D assignment may be TRBD1 or TRBD2 (5 bases each). This CDR3 has 16 residues. The germline gives CDR1 ENHRY, CDR2 SYGVKD. With 3 bases removed from V and 4 bases from J, the gap between germline ends came to 16 bases.

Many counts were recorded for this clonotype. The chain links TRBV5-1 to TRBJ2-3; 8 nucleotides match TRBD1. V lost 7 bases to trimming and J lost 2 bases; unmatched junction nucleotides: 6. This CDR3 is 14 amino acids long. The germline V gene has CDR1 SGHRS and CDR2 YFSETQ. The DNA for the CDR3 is TGCGCCAGCCGTGACAGGGGACCCACAGATACGCAGTATTTT. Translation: CASRDRGPTDTQYF.

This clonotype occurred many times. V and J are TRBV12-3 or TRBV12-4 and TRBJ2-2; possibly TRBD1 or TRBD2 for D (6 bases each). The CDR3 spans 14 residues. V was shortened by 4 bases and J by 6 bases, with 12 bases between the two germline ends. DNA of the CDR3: TGTGCCAGCAGTTCGGGGGCGCTCGCCGGGGAGCTGTTTTTT. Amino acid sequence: CASSSGALAGELFF.

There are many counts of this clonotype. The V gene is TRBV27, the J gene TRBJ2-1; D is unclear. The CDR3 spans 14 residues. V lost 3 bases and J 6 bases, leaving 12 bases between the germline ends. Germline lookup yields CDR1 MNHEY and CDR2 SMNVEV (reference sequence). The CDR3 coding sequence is TGTGCCAGCAGTTTTATAACAGCTAGCAATGAGCAGTTCTTC. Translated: CASSFITASNEQFF.

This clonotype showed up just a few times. The CDR3, as DNA: TGCAGTGCTAGTCTACAGGGCCAGGGGATGGATGAGCAGTTCTTC. Protein: CSASLQGQGMDEQFF. The V and J genes are TRBV20-1 and TRBJ2-1; D is possibly TRBD1 (6 bases). Deletions cut 3 bases from V and 8 bases from J, with 20 bases between. The CDR3 has 15 amino acids. Germline V CDR1 and CDR2: DFQATT, SNEGSKA (reference sequence).

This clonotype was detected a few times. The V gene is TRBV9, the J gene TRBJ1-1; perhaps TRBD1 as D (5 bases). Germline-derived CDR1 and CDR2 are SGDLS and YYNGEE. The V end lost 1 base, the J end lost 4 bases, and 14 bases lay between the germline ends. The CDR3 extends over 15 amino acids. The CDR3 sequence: CASSVSRGPSTEAFF. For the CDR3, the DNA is TGTGCCAGCAGCGTATCAAGGGGACCCAGCACTGAAGCTTTCTTT.

The CDR3 nucleotides read TGCGCCAGCAGCTTGGATACAGGGGGCGCTTCTGGCTACACCTTC. Protein: CASSLDTGGASGYTF. The genes are TRBV5-1 and TRBJ1-2; TRBD1 aligns across 9 bases. With 0 bases clipped from V and 7 bases from J, the junction kept 7 bases outside the gene matches. The CDR3 spans 15 residues. Germline CDR1 is SGHRS and CDR2 is YFSETQ. Looking up the rest from reference TRBV5-1 and TRBJ1-2 gives the full variable domain: KAGVTQTPRYLIKTRGQQVTLSCSPISGHRSVSWYQQTPGQGLQFLFEYFSETQRNKGNFPGRFSGRQFSNSRSEMNVSTLELGDSALYLCASSLDTGGASGYTFGSGTRLTVV.

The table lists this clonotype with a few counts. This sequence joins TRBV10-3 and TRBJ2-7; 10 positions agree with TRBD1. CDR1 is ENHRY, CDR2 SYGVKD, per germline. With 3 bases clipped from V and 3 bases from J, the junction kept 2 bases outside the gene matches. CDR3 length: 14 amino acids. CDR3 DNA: TGTGCCATCAGTGACAGGACAGGGGGCTACGAGCAGTACTTC. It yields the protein CAISDRTGGYEQYF.

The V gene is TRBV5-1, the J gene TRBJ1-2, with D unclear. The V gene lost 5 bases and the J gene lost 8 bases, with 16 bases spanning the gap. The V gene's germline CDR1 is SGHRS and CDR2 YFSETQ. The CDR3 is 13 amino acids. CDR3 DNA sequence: TGCGCCAGCAGTGAAGGCCTGAGCTGGGGCTACACCTTC. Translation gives CASSEGLSWGYTF. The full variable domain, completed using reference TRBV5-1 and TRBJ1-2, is KAGVTQTPRYLIKTRGQQVTLSCSPISGHRSVSWYQQTPGQGLQFLFEYFSETQRNKGNFPGRFSGRQFSNSRSEMNVSTLELGDSALYLCASSEGLSWGYTFGSGTRLTVV.

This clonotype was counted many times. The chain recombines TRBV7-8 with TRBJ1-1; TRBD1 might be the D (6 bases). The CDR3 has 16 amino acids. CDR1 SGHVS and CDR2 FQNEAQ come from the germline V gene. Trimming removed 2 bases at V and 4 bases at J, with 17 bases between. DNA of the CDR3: TGTGCCAGCAGCTTAACCGGCGGCAGGGGTGGCACTGAAGCTTTCTTT. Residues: CASSLTGGRGGTEAFF.

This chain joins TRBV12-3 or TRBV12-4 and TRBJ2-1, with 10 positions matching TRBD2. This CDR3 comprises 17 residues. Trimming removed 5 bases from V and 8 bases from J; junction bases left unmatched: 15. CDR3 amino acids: CASSNRGGSSGSYEQFF. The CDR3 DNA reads TGTGCCAGCAGTAACCGCGGAGGTTCTAGCGGGAGCTATGAGCAGTTCTTC.

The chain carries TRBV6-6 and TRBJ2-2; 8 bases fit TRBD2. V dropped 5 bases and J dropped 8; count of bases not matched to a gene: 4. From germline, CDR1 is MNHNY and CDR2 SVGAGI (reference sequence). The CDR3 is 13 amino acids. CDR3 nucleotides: TGTGCCAGCAGTATAGCGGGACGGGGGGAGCTGTTTTTT. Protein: CASSIAGRGELFF.

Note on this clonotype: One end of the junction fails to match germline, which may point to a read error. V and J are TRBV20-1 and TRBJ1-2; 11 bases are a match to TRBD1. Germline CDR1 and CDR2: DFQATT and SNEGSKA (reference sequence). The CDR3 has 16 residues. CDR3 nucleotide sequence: TGCTGTGCTATCCGGGACAGGGGGTCCCGTAACTATGGCTACACCTTC. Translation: CCAIRDRGSRNYGYTF.

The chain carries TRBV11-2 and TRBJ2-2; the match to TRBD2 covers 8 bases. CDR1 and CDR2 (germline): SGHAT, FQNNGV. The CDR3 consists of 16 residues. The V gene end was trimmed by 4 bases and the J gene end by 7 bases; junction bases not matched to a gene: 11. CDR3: CASSWAPGLEFGELFF. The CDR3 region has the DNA TGTGCCAGCAGCTGGGCCCCGGGACTAGAGTTCGGGGAGCTGTTTTTT.

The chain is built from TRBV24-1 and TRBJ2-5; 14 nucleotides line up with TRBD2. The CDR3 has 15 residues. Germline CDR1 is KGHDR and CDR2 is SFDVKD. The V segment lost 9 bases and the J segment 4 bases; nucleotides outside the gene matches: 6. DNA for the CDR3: TGTGCCACCGGGACTAGCGGGAGCGACGGAGAGACCCAGTACTTC. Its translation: CATGTSGSDGETQYF.

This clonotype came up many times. CDR3 nucleotide sequence: TGCAGCGTCCTAATGCTGGCGGGGGCGAGTTATGGCTACACCTTC. Translating it yields CSVLMLAGASYGYTF. J is TRBJ1-2 and V is TRBV29-1; a weak D match, TRBD1 (6 bases). The V gene's germline CDR1 is SQVTM and CDR2 ANQGSEA. The V end was cut by 6 bases, the J end by 5 bases, with 22 bases between. The CDR3 consists of 15 residues. Full variable domain (remainder filled in from reference TRBV29-1 and TRBJ1-2): SAVISQKPSRDICQRGTSLTIQCQVDSQVTMMFWYRQQPGQSLTLIATANQGSEATYESGFVIDKFPISRPNLTFSTLTVSNMSPEDSSIYLCSVLMLAGASYGYTFGSGTRLTVV.

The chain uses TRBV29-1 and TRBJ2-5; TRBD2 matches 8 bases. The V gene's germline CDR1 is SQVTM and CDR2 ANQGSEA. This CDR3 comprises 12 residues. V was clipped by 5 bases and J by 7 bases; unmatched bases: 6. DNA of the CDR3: TGCAGCGTTAAAGGGGCGGGGGGGACCCAGTACTTC. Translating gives CSVKGAGGTQYF.

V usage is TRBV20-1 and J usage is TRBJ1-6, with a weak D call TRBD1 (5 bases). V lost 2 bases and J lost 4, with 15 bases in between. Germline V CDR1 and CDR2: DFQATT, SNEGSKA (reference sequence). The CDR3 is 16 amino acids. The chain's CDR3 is CSARPATVPYNSPLHF. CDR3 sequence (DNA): TGCAGTGCTAGACCGGCGACAGTACCATATAATTCACCCCTCCACTTT.

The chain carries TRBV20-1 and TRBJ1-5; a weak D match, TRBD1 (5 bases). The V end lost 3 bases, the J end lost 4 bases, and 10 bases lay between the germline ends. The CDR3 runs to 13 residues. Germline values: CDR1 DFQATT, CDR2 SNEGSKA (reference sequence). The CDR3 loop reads CSARTATNQPQHF. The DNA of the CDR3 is TGCAGTGCTAGGACAGCTACAAATCAGCCCCAGCATTTT.

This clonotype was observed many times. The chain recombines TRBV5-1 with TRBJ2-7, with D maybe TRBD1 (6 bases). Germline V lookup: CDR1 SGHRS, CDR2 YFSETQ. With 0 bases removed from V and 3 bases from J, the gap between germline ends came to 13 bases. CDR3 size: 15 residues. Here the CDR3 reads CASSLGPTGNYEQYV. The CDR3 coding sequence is TGCGCCAGCAGCTTGGGCCCGACAGGCAACTACGAGCAGTACGTC.

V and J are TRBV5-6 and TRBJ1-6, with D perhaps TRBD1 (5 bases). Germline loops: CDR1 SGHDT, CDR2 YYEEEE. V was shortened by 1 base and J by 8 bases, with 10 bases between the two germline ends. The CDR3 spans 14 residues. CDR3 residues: CASSLNRLDSPLHF. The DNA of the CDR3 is TGTGCCAGCAGCTTGAACAGGTTGGATTCACCCCTCCACTTT.

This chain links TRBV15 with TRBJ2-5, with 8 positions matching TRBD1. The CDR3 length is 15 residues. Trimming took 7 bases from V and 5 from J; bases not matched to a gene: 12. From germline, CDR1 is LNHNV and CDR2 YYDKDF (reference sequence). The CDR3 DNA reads TGTGCCACCACCAGGGAAGACAGGGGATGGGAGACCCAGTACTTC. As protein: CATTREDRGWETQYF.

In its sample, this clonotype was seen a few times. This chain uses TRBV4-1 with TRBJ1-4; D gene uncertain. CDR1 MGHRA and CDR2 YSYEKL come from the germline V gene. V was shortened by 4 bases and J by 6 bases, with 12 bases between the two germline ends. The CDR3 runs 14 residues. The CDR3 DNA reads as TGCGCCAGCAGCCGGACCGATTGGGATGAAAAACTGTTTTTT. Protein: CASSRTDWDEKLFF.

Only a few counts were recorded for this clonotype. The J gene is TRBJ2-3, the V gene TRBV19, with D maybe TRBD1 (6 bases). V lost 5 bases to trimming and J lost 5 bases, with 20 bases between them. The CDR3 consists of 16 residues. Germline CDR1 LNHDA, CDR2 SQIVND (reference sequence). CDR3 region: CASSWKQDRRGDTQYF. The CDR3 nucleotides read TGTGCCAGTAGTTGGAAACAGGACCGCAGGGGAGATACGCAGTATTTT. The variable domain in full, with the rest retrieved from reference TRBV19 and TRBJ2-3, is DGGITQSPKYLFRKEGQNVTLSCEQNLNHDAMYWYRQDPGQGLRLIYYSQIVNDFQKGDIAEGYSVSREKKESFPLTVTSAQKNPTAFYLCASSWKQDRRGDTQYFGPGTRLTVL.

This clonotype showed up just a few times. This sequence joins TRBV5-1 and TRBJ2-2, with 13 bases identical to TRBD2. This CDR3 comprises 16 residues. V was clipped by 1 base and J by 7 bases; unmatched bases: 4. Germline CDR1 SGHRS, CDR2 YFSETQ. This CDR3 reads CASSLWTSGRNGELFF. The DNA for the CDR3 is TGCGCCAGCAGCTTGTGGACTAGCGGGAGAAACGGGGAGCTGTTTTTT.

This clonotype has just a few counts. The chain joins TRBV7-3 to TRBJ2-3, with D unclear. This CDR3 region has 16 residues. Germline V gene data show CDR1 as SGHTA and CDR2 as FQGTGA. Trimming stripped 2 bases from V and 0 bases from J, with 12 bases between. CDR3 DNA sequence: TGTGCCAGCAGCTTACGTGTCTCCCAGAGCACAGATACGCAGTATTTT. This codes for CASSLRVSQSTDTQYF. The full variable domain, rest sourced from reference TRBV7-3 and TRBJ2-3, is GAGVSQTPSNKVTEKGKYVELRCDPISGHTALYWYRQSLGQGPEFLIYFQGTGAADDSGLPNDRFFAVRPEGSVSTLKIQRTERGDSAVYLCASSLRVSQSTDTQYFGPGTRLTVL.

The DNA for the CDR3 is TGTGCCAGCAGCCAGCATATAAGCAATGAGCAGTTCTTC. Residues: CASSQHISNEQFF. V gene TRBV4-2 combines with J gene TRBJ2-1; no clear D. V lost 3 bases, J lost 6 bases, and 9 bases lay in between. Germline lookup yields CDR1 LGHNA and CDR2 YNFKEQ. There are 13 residues in the CDR3.